Below, 24 T cell receptor beta chains from the same sample are listed, as sequenced in a study of brain metastases from non-small cell lung cancer. The table came from immunoSEQ multiplex PCR; TCRdb's copy has only in-frame clones and leaves some out. The data contain roughly 2,500 clones, roughly 89% of them singletons. The sample consisted of primary lung tumor tissue. The receptors derive from a donor aged 40 or over with non-small cell lung cancer.

The chain recombines TRBV28 with TRBJ2-1; D ambiguous. The CDR3 is made up of 11 amino acids. Germline V gene lookup returns CDR1 MDHEN and CDR2 SYDVKM. V gave up 8 bases and J gave up 12 bases, with 14 bases separating them. CDR3 DNA: TGTGCCAGCGCCGACAACAACAGGCAGTTCTTC. Protein: CASADNNRQFF.

The chain carries TRBV2 and TRBJ1-3; TRBD1 is a possible D gene (5 bases). Trimming stripped 2 bases from V and 0 bases from J, with 8 bases between. The CDR3 spans 15 residues. Germline CDR1 is SNHLY and CDR2 is FYNNEI. The CDR3 DNA reads TGTGCCAGCAGTGAACGGCAGGGCTCTGGAAACACCATATATTTT. This sequence encodes CASSERQGSGNTIYF.

The chain uses TRBV2 and TRBJ2-7; unclear D gene. Germline CDR1 is SNHLY and CDR2 is FYNNEI. V was pared by 3 bases and J by 10 bases, with 7 bases between. The CDR3 spans 10 residues. The CDR3 loop reads CASSDSLQYF. The CDR3, as DNA: TGTGCCAGCAGTGATTCTCTACAGTACTTC.

This clone was detected only once. The chain links TRBV28 to TRBJ1-3; D ambiguous. Per germline, CDR1 MDHEN and CDR2 SYDVKM. CDR3 length: 14 amino acids. The ends were cut back, 3 bases at V and 4 bases at J, with 10 bases in the middle. The DNA for the CDR3 is TGTGCCAGCAGTTTCCTTGCCAGGGGAAACACCATATATTTT. Translation gives CASSFLARGNTIYF.

This clone was found a few times. CDR3 in DNA: TGTGCCAGCAGCCAAGTTCTAGAGGGGTCAAAGCAGTTCTTC. Its translation is CASSQVLEGSKQFF. This rearrangement joins TRBV14 to TRBJ2-1; tentatively, D is TRBD1 or TRBD2 (5 bases each). V lost 1 base and J 11 bases, leaving 15 bases between the germline ends. This CDR3 contains 14 residues. CDR1 is SGHDN and CDR2 is FVKESK in the germline V gene.

The V gene is TRBV30, the J gene TRBJ2-5; 12 positions agree with TRBD2. Trimming at V came to 3 bases and at J to 4 bases, leaving 0 bases not matched to a gene. The CDR3 totals 13 residues. Per germline, CDR1 GTSNPN and CDR2 SVGIG (reference sequence). The CDR3 sequence is CAWRLAGGETQYF. The DNA of the CDR3 is TGTGCCTGGAGACTAGCGGGAGGAGAGACCCAGTACTTC.

This clone has only one observation. V usage is TRBV11-3 and J usage is TRBJ2-3, with D unresolved. Per the germline V gene, CDR1 is SGHNT and CDR2 is YENEEA. This CDR3 has 14 amino acids. The V gene lost 0 bases and the J gene lost 0 bases, with 4 bases spanning the gap. The CDR3 DNA sequence: TGTGCCAGCAGCTTAGATCATAGCACAGATACGCAGTATTTT. This encodes CASSLDHSTDTQYF.

V and J are TRBV18 and TRBJ1-2; no clear D gene. Germline V gene sequence: CDR1 KGHSH, CDR2 LQKENI. The CDR3 length is 15 residues. Trimming removed 7 bases at V and 0 bases at J, with 15 bases between. The CDR3 coding sequence is TGTGCCAGCTTACCTGCGGACGGGGCTAACTATGGCTACACCTTC. Translating gives CASLPADGANYGYTF.

The V gene is TRBV9, the J gene TRBJ2-7, with D tentatively TRBD1 or TRBD2 (5 bases each). V lost 4 bases, J lost 3 bases, and 20 bases lay in between. Germline CDR1 SGDLS, CDR2 YYNGEE. The length of the CDR3 is 16 residues. The CDR3 sequence: CASSPGPQGLLYEQYF. The CDR3 DNA reads TGTGCCAGCAGCCCGGGGCCGCAGGGTTTGCTCTACGAGCAGTACTTC.

The count of this clone is one. The V call is TRBV10-3, the J call TRBJ1-1; D is ambiguous. The CDR3 is 13 residues long. Between the trimmed V and J ends, which lost 0 bases and 8 bases, there was a span of 10 bases. Germline values: CDR1 ENHRY, CDR2 SYGVKD. CDR3 sequence reads: CAISESRAAEAFF. DNA of the CDR3: TGTGCCATCAGTGAGTCAAGGGCAGCCGAAGCTTTCTTT.

This sequence joins TRBV4-2 and TRBJ2-7; 14 bases are a match to TRBD2. Germline loops: CDR1 LGHNA, CDR2 YNFKEQ. Unmatched junction bases numbered 4, after V lost 4 bases and J lost 2 bases. This CDR3 has 16 residues. DNA of the CDR3: TGTGCCAGCAGCCCGACTAGCGGGAGGGCCGCCTACGAGCAGTACTTC. This translates into CASSPTSGRAAYEQYF.

The V and J genes are TRBV5-5 and TRBJ2-2; D is possibly TRBD1 (6 bases). Germline assignment: CDR1 SGHKS and CDR2 YYEKEE (reference sequence). V was trimmed by 7 bases and J by 6 bases, leaving 13 bases between them. The CDR3 sequence is 13 residues long. The CDR3 here is CASGQRGPGELFF. The CDR3 coding sequence is TGTGCCAGCGGACAGAGAGGCCCCGGGGAGCTGTTTTTT.

This sequence joins TRBV7-2 and TRBJ1-1, with no clear D. The CDR3 loop spans 13 amino acids. The V gene lost 1 base and the J gene lost 7 bases, with 10 bases spanning the gap. From germline, CDR1 is SGHTA and CDR2 FQGNSA. This CDR3 is CASSLVGSSEAFF. The CDR3 nucleotides are TGTGCCAGCAGCTTAGTGGGGTCTAGTGAAGCTTTCTTT.

This clone has a handful of counts. This sequence joins TRBV27 and TRBJ1-1, with D maybe TRBD1 (6 bases). The germline CDR1 and CDR2 sequences are MNHEY and SMNVEV (reference sequence). V was clipped by 7 bases and J by 10 bases, with 22 bases between them. The CDR3 is 14 amino acids. DNA of the CDR3: TGTGCCAGCAAAAGCACCCCCGGGACAATCACAGCTTTCTTT. This gives the protein CASKSTPGTITAFF.

This clone was seen a single time. This chain links TRBV30 with TRBJ1-5, with a weak D call TRBD1 (5 bases). The CDR3 contains 14 residues. The V gene lost 4 bases and the J gene lost 4 bases, with 14 bases spanning the gap. Per the germline V gene, CDR1 is GTSNPN and CDR2 is SVGIG (reference sequence). This chain's CDR3 is CAWTDPGGNQPQHF. The CDR3 nucleotides are TGTGCCTGGACGGACCCCGGGGGGAATCAGCCCCAGCATTTT. The full variable domain, with the rest looked up from reference TRBV30 and TRBJ1-5, is SQTIHQWPATLVQPVGSPLSLECTVEGTSNPNLYWYRQAAGRGLQLLFYSVGIGQISSEVPQNLSASRPQDRQFILSSKKLLLSDSGFYLCAWTDPGGNQPQHFGDGTRLSIL.

The table lists this clone with a count of one. This chain links TRBV27 with TRBJ1-2; 7 bases are a match to TRBD1. Germline CDR1 reads MNHEY; CDR2 reads SMNVEV (reference sequence). The CDR3 is 14 amino acids. V trimming: 5 bases; J trimming: 2 bases; junction bases outside the gene matches: 5. The CDR3 bases are TGTGCCAGCAGTGAGCGACAGGGCAACTATGGCTACACCTTC. Its protein product is CASSERQGNYGYTF.

The chain is built from TRBV27 and TRBJ1-6; the D is unclear. The CDR3 extends over 15 amino acids. Germline V gene data show CDR1 as MNHEY and CDR2 as SMNVEV (reference sequence). V shed 6 bases and J shed 7 bases, with 16 bases lying between them. The CDR3 reads CASRDPGGYNSPLHF. The CDR3, as DNA: TGTGCCAGCAGGGATCCCGGAGGGTACAATTCACCCCTCCACTTT.

The chain has TRBV7-2 and TRBJ2-7; D not certain. Per the germline V gene, CDR1 is SGHTA and CDR2 is FQGNSA. This CDR3 has 15 residues. The germline V and J ends were trimmed by 0 bases and 2 bases, with 11 bases remaining between them. The CDR3 coding sequence is TGTGCCAGCAGCTTAGCGCCGGTCGCCGCCTACGAGCAGTACTTC. Translation: CASSLAPVAAYEQYF.

The chain couples TRBV7-3 to TRBJ2-2; no reliable D call. The CDR3 is 16 residues long. CDR1 and CDR2 (germline): SGHTA, FQGTGA. Trimming shortened V by 4 bases and J by 2 bases, and 14 bases separated the two germline ends. The CDR3, as DNA: TGTGCCAGCAGCTCGAGCAAGATAGTTAACACCGGGGAGCTGTTTTTT. It encodes CASSSSKIVNTGELFF. Full variable domain (remainder filled in from reference TRBV7-3 and TRBJ2-2): GAGVSQTPSNKVTEKGKYVELRCDPISGHTALYWYRQSLGQGPEFLIYFQGTGAADDSGLPNDRFFAVRPEGSVSTLKIQRTERGDSAVYLCASSSSKIVNTGELFFGEGSRLTVL.

V usage is TRBV11-3 and J usage is TRBJ2-1; 7 nucleotides line up with TRBD2. CDR1 is SGHNT, CDR2 YENEEA, per germline. There are 13 residues in the CDR3. With 3 bases clipped from V and 9 bases from J, the junction kept 5 bases outside the gene matches. The DNA of the CDR3 is TGTGCCAGCAGCTTTACTAGCGCAAGTGAGCAGTTCTTC. Encoded protein: CASSFTSASEQFF.

The J gene is TRBJ2-7, the V gene TRBV5-6, with D maybe TRBD2 (6 bases). CDR1 is SGHDT and CDR2 is YYEEEE in the germline V gene. V gave up 3 bases and J gave up 3 bases, with 13 bases separating them. The CDR3 is made up of 14 amino acids. DNA for the CDR3: TGTGCCAGCAGCTCGGGACTCCTACTCTACGAGCAGTACTTC. It codes for CASSSGLLLYEQYF.

The chain carries TRBV28 and TRBJ2-1, with D possibly TRBD2 on 6 matching bases. Trimming stripped 6 bases from V and 8 bases from J, with 20 bases between. CDR1 and CDR2 (germline): MDHEN, SYDVKM. This CDR3 has 15 amino acids. CDR3 sequence (DNA): TGTGCCAGCAGCCCCTCGGGGCGGGATAGCGATGAGCAGTTCTTC. As protein: CASSPSGRDSDEQFF.

The chain joins TRBV6-5 to TRBJ1-5; weak D call: TRBD1 (5 bases). Between the trimmed V and J ends, which lost 9 bases and 2 bases, there was a span of 17 bases. Germline CDR1 reads MNHEY; CDR2 reads SVGAGI. The CDR3 runs 15 residues. This CDR3 reads CASGSERGGNQPQHF. CDR3 sequence (DNA): TGTGCCAGTGGGAGCGAGAGGGGTGGCAATCAGCCCCAGCATTTT.

With respect to this clone: Other nucleotide sequences in the sample specify the same CDR3. This sequence joins TRBV7-9 and TRBJ1-1; D possibly corresponds to TRBD1 (6 bases). This CDR3 has 15 residues. Trimming removed 2 bases from V and 5 bases from J, with 15 bases in between. The V gene's germline CDR1 is SEHNR and CDR2 FQNEAQ (reference sequence). CDR3 DNA sequence: TGTGCCAGCAGCTTAAAAGGACAGCCAAGGACTGAAGCTTTCTTT. Its translation is CASSLKGQPRTEAFF.